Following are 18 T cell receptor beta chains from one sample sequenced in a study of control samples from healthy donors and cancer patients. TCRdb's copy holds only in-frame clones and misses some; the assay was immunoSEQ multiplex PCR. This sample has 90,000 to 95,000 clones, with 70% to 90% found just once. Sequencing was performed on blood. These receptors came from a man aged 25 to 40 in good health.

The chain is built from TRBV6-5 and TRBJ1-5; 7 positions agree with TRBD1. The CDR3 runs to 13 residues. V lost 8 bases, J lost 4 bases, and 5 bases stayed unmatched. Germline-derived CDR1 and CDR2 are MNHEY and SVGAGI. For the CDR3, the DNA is TGTGCCAGCGACAGGGAGGGAAATCAGCCCCAGCATTTT. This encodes CASDREGNQPQHF.

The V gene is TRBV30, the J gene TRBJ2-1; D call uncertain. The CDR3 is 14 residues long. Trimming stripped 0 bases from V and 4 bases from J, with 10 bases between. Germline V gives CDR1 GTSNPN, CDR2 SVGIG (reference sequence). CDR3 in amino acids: CAWSVGSVYNEQFF. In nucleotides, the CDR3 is TGTGCCTGGAGTGTGGGAAGCGTGTACAATGAGCAGTTCTTC.

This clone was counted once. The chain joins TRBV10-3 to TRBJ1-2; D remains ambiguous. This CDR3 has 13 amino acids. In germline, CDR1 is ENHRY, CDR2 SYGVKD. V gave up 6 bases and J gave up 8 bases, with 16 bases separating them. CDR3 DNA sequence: TGTGCCATCAGACAGAGCGGATTCGAGGGCTACACCTTC. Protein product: CAIRQSGFEGYTF.

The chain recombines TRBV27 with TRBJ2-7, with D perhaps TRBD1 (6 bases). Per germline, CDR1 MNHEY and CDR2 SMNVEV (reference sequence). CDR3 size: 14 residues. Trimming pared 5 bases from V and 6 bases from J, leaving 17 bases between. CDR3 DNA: TGTGCCAGCAGTCCCAGGGGATCGGTTTTCGAGCAGTACTTC. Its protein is CASSPRGSVFEQYF.

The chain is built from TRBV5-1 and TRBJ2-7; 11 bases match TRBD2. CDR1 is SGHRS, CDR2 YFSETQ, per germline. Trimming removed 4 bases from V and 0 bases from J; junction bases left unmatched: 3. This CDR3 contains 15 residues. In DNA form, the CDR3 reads TGCGCCAGCAGCAGACTAGCGGGGTCCTCCTACGAGCAGTACTTC. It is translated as CASSRLAGSSYEQYF.

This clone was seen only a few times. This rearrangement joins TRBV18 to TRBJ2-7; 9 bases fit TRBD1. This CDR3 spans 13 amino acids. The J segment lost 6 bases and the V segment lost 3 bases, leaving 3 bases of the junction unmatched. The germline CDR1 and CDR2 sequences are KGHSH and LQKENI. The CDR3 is CASSPGTGREQYF. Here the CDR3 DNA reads TGTGCCAGCTCACCCGGGACAGGGCGCGAGCAGTACTTC.

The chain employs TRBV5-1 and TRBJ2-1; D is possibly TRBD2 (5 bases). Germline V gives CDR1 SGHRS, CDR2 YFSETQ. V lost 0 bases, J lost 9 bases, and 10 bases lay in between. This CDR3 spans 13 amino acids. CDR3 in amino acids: CASSLERSTEQFF. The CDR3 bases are TGCGCCAGCAGCTTGGAGCGGAGCACTGAGCAGTTCTTC.

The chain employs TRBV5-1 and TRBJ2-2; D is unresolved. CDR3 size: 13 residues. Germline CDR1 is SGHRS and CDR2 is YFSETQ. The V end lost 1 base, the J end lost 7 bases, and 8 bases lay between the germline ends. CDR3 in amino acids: CASSLSGLGELFF. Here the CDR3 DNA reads TGCGCCAGCAGCTTGAGTGGCCTCGGGGAGCTGTTTTTT. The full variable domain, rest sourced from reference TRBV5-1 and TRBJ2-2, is KAGVTQTPRYLIKTRGQQVTLSCSPISGHRSVSWYQQTPGQGLQFLFEYFSETQRNKGNFPGRFSGRQFSNSRSEMNVSTLELGDSALYLCASSLSGLGELFFGEGSRLTVL.

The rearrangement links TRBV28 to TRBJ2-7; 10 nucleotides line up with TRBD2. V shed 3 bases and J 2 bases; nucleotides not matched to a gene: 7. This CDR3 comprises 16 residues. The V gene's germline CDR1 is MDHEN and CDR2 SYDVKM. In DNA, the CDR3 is TGTGCCAGCAGTTTCTTTAGCGGGGGGACCCCCTACGAGCAGTACTTC. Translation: CASSFFSGGTPYEQYF.

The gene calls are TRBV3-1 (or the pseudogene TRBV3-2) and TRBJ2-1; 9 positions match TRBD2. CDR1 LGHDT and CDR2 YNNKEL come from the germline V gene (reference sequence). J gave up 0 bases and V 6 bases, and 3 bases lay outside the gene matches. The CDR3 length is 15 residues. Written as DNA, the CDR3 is TGTGCCAGCAGACCTAGCGGGGACTCCTACAATGAGCAGTTCTTC. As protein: CASRPSGDSYNEQFF.

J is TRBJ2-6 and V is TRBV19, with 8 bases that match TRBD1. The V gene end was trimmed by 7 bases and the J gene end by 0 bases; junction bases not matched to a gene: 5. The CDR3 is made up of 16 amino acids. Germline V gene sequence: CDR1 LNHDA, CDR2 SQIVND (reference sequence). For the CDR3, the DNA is TGTGCCAGTATACAGGGGGAGTACTCTGGGGCCAACGTCCTGACTTTC. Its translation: CASIQGEYSGANVLTF.

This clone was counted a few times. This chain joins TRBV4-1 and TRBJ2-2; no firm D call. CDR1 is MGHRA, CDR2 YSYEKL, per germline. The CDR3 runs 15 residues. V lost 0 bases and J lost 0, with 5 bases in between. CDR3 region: CASSQDRTNTGELFF. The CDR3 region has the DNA TGCGCCAGCAGCCAAGACAGAACGAACACCGGGGAGCTGTTTTTT.

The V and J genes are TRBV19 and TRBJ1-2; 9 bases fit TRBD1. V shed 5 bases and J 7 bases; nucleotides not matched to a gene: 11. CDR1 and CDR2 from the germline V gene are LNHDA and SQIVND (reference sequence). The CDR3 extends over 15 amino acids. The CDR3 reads CASSRLVTGGSGYTF. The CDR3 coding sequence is TGTGCCAGTAGTCGACTTGTAACAGGGGGCTCTGGCTACACCTTC.

This chain's CDR3 is CASSLDGGDSYEQYF. The CDR3 DNA reads as TGTGCCAGCAGCTTAGACGGCGGGGACTCCTACGAGCAGTACTTC. This sequence joins TRBV11-2 and TRBJ2-7, with a possible D match to TRBD2 (6 bases). This CDR3 contains 15 residues. Trimming left V 0 bases short and J 0 bases short, with 9 bases between. CDR1 is SGHAT, CDR2 FQNNGV, per germline.

The CDR3 here is CASRLEVFTGELFF. CDR3 DNA: TGTGCCAGCAGGCTCGAAGTATTCACCGGGGAGCTGTTTTTT. This chain joins TRBV6-5 and TRBJ2-2; no firm D call. V shed 6 bases and J shed 4 bases, with 12 bases lying between them. The CDR3 length is 14 residues. Per the germline V gene, CDR1 is MNHEY and CDR2 is SVGAGI.

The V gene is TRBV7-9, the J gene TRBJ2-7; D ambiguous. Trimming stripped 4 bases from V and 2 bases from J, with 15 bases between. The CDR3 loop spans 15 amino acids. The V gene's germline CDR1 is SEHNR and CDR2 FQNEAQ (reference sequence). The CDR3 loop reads CASSSPAGPPYEQYF. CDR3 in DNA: TGTGCCAGCAGCTCTCCGGCAGGTCCCCCCTACGAGCAGTACTTC.

In nucleotides, the CDR3 is TGTGCCAGCAGCTCCCGACTAGCCTACGAGCAGTACTTC. Residues: CASSSRLAYEQYF. This sequence joins TRBV7-8 and TRBJ2-7; a weak D match, TRBD2 (6 bases). Per the germline V gene, CDR1 is SGHVS and CDR2 is FQNEAQ. The CDR3 totals 13 residues. Between the trimmed V and J ends, which lost 4 bases and 2 bases, there was a span of 9 bases.

CDR3 region: CASSPDRAGTEAFF. The CDR3 nucleotides are TGCGCCAGCAGCCCTGACAGGGCCGGCACTGAAGCTTTCTTT. The chain recombines TRBV10-1 with TRBJ1-1, with TRBD1 identical over 7 bases. This CDR3 is built from 14 residues. Germline V gives CDR1 WNHNN, CDR2 SYGVQD (reference sequence). V lost 6 bases, J lost 4 bases, and 8 bases stayed unmatched.